Below are 2 T cell receptor beta chains sequenced from a single sample in a study of T cells after posttransplantation cyclophosphamide. Treatment was busulfan-fludarabine conditioning, a marrow graft, and cyclophosphamide on days +3 and +4. Produced via immunoSEQ multiplex PCR; TCRdb's table is partial and in-frame only. The data contain about 4,800 clones, 55% to 85% of them singletons. This specimen consisted of PBMCs, obtained 362 days after allogeneic stem cell transplant with posttransplant cyclophosphamide. Every receptor here comes from a male patient aged 55 to 69 who received an allogeneic stem cell transplant from an unrelated donor, was CMV-positive, and had acute GVHD only. Some T cells may trace back to the graft donor.

This clone came up a few times. V and J are TRBV2 and TRBJ2-7; 9 nucleotides agree with TRBD1. V trimming: 6 bases; J trimming: 2 bases; junction bases outside the gene matches: 11. The CDR3 covers 16 residues. The germline V gene encodes CDR1 SNHLY and CDR2 FYNNEI. Here the CDR3 DNA reads TGTGCCAGCAGCACCAACCGGGGACAGGGAGCCTACGAGCAGTACTTC. Protein product: CASSTNRGQGAYEQYF.

J is TRBJ2-7 and V is TRBV7-9, with TRBD1 matching 8 bases. The CDR3 extends over 14 amino acids. The J segment lost 4 bases and the V segment lost 5 bases, leaving 7 bases of the junction unmatched. CDR1 is SEHNR and CDR2 is FQNEAQ in the germline V gene (reference sequence). CDR3 DNA: TGTGCCAGCAGCACGGACAGGGCCTCGTACGAGCAGTACTTC. This codes for CASSTDRASYEQYF.